The source of this T cell receptor beta chain is a study of blood T cell repertoires in COVID-19. This CDR3 is 14 amino acids long. Trimming left V 5 bases short and J 4 bases short, with 12 bases between. The germline CDR1 and CDR2 sequences are SEHNR and FQNEAQ (reference sequence). There are many counts of this clone. Here immunoSEQ multiplex PCR was the method, and the copy in TCRdb shows in-frame clones only, minus some. Of about 480,000 clones listed, 88% were seen once; the top ten hold 1.8%. Sequenced input: PBMCs or T cells enriched from blood (not recorded which). The receptor's source is a woman between 35 and 50 years old who had recovered from COVID-19. The V gene is TRBV7-9, the J gene TRBJ2-1; D call uncertain. The CDR3 loop reads CASSLRYSYNEQFF. Here the CDR3 DNA reads TGTGCCAGCAGCCTAAGATACAGTTACAATGAGCAGTTCTTC.